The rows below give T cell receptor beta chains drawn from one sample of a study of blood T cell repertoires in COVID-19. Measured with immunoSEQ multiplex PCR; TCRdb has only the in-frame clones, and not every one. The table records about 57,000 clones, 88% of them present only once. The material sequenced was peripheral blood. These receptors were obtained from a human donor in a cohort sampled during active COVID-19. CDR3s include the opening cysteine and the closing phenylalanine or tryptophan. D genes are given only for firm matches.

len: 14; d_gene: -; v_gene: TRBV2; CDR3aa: CASSGTAGYNEQFF
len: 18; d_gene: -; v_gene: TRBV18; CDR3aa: CASSPPRVAATGATEAFF
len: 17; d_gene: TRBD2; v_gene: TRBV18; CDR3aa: CASSPRLAGAMGDTQYF
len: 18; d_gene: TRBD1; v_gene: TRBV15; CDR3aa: CATSSRGEGGEMWKPQHF
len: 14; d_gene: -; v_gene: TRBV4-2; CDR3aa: CASSQATGLTEAFF
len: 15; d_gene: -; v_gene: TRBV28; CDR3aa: CASSPPRGRSGEQYF
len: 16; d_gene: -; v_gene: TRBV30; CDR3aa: CAWSPTRRSRVNEQFF
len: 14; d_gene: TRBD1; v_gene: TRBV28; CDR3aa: CASRRQGASYEQYF
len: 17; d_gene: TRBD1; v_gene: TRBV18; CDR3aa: CASSPLGQGANTGELFF
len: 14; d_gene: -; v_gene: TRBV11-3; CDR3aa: CASSLGGPGTEAFF
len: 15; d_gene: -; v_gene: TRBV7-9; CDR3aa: CASSLVMGTNSPLHF
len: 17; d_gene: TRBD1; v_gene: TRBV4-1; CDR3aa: CASSQNLMGQGLYGYTF
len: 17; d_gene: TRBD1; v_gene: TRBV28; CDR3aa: CASRTGGTAVSIYGYTF
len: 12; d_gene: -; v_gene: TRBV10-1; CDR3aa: CASSDGFRGAFF
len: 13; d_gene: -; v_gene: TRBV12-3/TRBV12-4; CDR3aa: CASRGTSGETQYF
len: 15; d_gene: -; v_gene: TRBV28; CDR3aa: CASSHAKGHVNEQFF
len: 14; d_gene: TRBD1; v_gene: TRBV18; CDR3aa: CASSPQGAGQPQHF
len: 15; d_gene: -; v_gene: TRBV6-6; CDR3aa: CASSLGDGVNYGYTF
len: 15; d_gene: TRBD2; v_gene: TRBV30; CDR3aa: CAWSVSGGAYNEQFF
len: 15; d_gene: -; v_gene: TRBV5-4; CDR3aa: CASRMIGGVSDTQYF
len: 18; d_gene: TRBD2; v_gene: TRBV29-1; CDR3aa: CSAPVPGLAGQGTDTQYF
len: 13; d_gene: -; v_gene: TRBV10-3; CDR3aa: CATTAGIPGELFF